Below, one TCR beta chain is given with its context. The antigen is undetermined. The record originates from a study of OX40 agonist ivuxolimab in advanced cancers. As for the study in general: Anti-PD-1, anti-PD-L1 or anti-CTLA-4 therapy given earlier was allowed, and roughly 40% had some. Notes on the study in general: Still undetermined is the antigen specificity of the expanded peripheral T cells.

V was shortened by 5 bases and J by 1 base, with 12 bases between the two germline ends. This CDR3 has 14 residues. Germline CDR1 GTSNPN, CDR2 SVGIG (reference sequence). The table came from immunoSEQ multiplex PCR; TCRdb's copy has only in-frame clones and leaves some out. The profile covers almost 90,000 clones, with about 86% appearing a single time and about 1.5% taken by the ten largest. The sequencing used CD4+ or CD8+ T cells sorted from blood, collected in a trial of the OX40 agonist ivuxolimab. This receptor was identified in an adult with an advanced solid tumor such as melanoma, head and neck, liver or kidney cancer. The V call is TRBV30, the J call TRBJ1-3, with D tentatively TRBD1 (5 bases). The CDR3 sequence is CAWDQNRSGNTIYF. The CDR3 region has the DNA TGTGCCTGGGACCAAAACAGGTCTGGAAACACCATATATTTT. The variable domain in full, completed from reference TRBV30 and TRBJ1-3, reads SQTIHQWPATLVQPVGSPLSLECTVEGTSNPNLYWYRQAAGRGLQLLFYSVGIGQISSEVPQNLSASRPQDRQFILSSKKLLLSDSGFYLCAWDQNRSGNTIYFGEGSWLTVV.